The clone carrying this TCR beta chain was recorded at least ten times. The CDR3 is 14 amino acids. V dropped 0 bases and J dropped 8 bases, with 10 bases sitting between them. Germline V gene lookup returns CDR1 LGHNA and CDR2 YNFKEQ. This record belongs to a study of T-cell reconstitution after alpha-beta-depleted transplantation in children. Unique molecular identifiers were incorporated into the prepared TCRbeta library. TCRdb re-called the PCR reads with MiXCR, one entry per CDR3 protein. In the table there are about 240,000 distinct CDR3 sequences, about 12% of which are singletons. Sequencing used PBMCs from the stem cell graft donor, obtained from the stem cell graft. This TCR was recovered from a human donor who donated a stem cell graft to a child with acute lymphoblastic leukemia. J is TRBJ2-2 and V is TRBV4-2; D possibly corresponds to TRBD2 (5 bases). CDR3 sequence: CASSQDWVAGELFF. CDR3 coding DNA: TGTGCCAGCAGCCAAGATTGGGTAGCGGGGGAGCTGTTTTTT.